This entry describes one T cell receptor (beta chain). The data stem from a study of T cells after yellow fever vaccination. Germline CDR1 reads DFQATT; CDR2 reads SNEGSKA (reference sequence). The CDR3 has 13 amino acids. The V end lost 3 bases, the J end lost 4 bases, and 12 bases lay between the germline ends. Conversion of TCR transcripts into cDNA relied on 5'RACE template switching, which added a universal primer site and UMIs. TCRdb passed the 5' RACE reads through MiXCR, listing each CDR3 protein once. Here the sample spans hundreds of thousands of distinct CDR3 sequences, around 20% being singletons.

Sequenced material: PBMCs, taken before the yellow fever booster vaccination. The sequence derives from a man between 18 and 35 years old who received the YFV17D yellow fever vaccine. The V and J genes are TRBV20-1 and TRBJ1-1; possible D gene TRBD1, 5 bases. CDR3 in amino acids: CSASSSGGTEAFF. CDR3 nucleotides: TGCAGTGCTAGTTCGTCCGGGGGCACTGAAGCTTTCTTT.